The TCR beta chain described here comes from a study of molecular identifiers for immune sequencing clone quantification. CDR1 MNHEY and CDR2 SVGAGI come from the germline V gene. With 6 bases removed from V and 4 bases from J, the gap between germline ends came to 18 bases. There are 15 residues in the CDR3. MiXCR was run by TCRdb on the PCR reads, yielding one entry per CDR3 protein. There are 550,000 to 750,000 distinct CDR3 sequences in the sample; approximately 20% occur only once, and roughly 0.9% lies in the top ten. This clonotype was observed at least ten times. The sequenced material came from naive CD8+ T cells from blood, with Jurkat cell RNA spiked in. The subset is: FACS-sorted CD8+CD4-CCR7+CD45RA+ naive T cells. The V call is TRBV6-5, the J call TRBJ1-2, with D maybe TRBD1 (5 bases). The clonotype was recovered from a human donor in good health. Some libraries in this study had Jurkat cell RNA spiked in. The CDR3 DNA follows: TGTGCCAGCAGCCCCGTGGTAGGGGTACGCTATGGCTACACCTTC. This encodes CASSPVVGVRYGYTF.